Below are 14 T cell receptor beta chains sequenced from a single sample in a study of T cells after yellow fever vaccination. TCRdb redid the calling of the 5' RACE reads with MiXCR, one entry per CDR3 protein. The table includes hundreds of thousands of distinct CDR3 sequences, roughly an eighth detected once. The specimen was CD4+ T cells sorted from PBMCs, collected 15 days after the yellow fever booster vaccination. These receptors were taken from a man younger than 30 who received the YFV17D yellow fever vaccine.

The chain employs TRBV2 and TRBJ1-5; weak D call: TRBD1 (6 bases). V dropped 6 bases and J dropped 2 bases, with 14 bases sitting between them. The CDR3 is 15 amino acids. Germline lookup yields CDR1 SNHLY and CDR2 FYNNEI. CDR3 DNA sequence: TGTGCCAGCAGCCCAGGGGTCGCGGGCAATCAGCCCCAGCATTTT. Protein product: CASSPGVAGNQPQHF.

This clonotype was counted ten times or more. The genes are TRBV12-3 or TRBV12-4 and TRBJ1-6; 7 bases map to TRBD1. The CDR3 totals 14 residues. V was pared by 3 bases and J by 8 bases, with 4 bases of the junction left unmatched. CDR3 amino acids: CASSLTGLDSPLHF. CDR3 nucleotide sequence: TGTGCCAGCAGTTTGACAGGGCTGGATTCACCCCTCCACTTT.

This clonotype was recorded a few times. J is TRBJ1-2 and V is TRBV10-3; D is uncertain. Germline V lookup: CDR1 ENHRY, CDR2 SYGVKD. Between the trimmed V and J ends, which lost 0 bases and 4 bases, there was a span of 12 bases. The CDR3 contains 15 residues. CDR3 sequence (DNA): TGTGCCATCAGTGAGTCACAACGGAGACTCTATGGCTACACCTTC. Protein: CAISESQRRLYGYTF.

The chain recombines TRBV11-2 with TRBJ2-5; D remains unclear. V gave up 5 bases and J gave up 5 bases, with 15 bases separating them. CDR1 SGHAT and CDR2 FQNNGV come from the germline V gene. This CDR3 has 14 amino acids. CDR3 bases: TGTGCCAGCAGCCCCCCCGGTGGGTGGGAGACCCAGTACTTC. Translation gives CASSPPGGWETQYF.

The gene calls are TRBV4-3 and TRBJ1-2; TRBD1 aligns across 10 bases. The CDR3 contains 16 residues. V lost 2 bases and J lost 8; bases outside the gene matches: 11. CDR1 LGHNA and CDR2 YSLEER come from the germline V gene. Written as DNA, the CDR3 is TGCGCCAGCAGCCAAAAGTTCCCCGGGACAGGGGACGGCTACACCTTC. Its protein is CASSQKFPGTGDGYTF.

This clonotype was found a few times. J is TRBJ2-7 and V is TRBV20-1; D perhaps matches TRBD1 (6 bases). CDR3 length equals 13 residues. Looked up from germline, CDR1 is DFQATT and CDR2 is SNEGSKA (reference sequence). Deletions cut 4 bases from V and 2 bases from J, with 12 bases between. In nucleotides, the CDR3 is TGCAGTGCTACAACAGGGAATACCTACGAGCAGTACTTC. It specifies CSATTGNTYEQYF.

A few counts support this clonotype. V is TRBV20-1 and J is TRBJ2-1, with a weak D call TRBD1 (6 bases). V dropped 7 bases and J dropped 10 bases, with 17 bases sitting between them. CDR1 is DFQATT, CDR2 SNEGSKA, per germline (reference sequence). The CDR3 totals 12 residues. The CDR3 loop reads CSVWGQVGEQFF. The CDR3 DNA sequence: TGCAGTGTATGGGGGCAAGTAGGGGAGCAGTTCTTC.

This clonotype was found a few times. V gene TRBV29-1 combines with J gene TRBJ1-1; D is uncertain. This CDR3 contains 13 residues. CDR1 and CDR2 from the germline V gene are SQVTM and ANQGSEA. V was pared by 4 bases and J by 2 bases, with 11 bases between. As DNA, the CDR3 is TGCAGCGTTGTTAAGGGTCTAAACACTGAAGCTTTCTTT. Translated, it gives CSVVKGLNTEAFF.

This clonotype occurred a few times. The rearrangement joins TRBV18 to TRBJ1-1, with D unresolved. V was pared by 2 bases and J by 1 base, with 14 bases between. CDR1 and CDR2 (germline): KGHSH, LQKENI. The CDR3 has 16 residues. The CDR3 DNA follows: TGTGCCAGCTCACCAGCGTTACAGTCCTGGAACACTGAAGCTTTCTTT. It translates to CASSPALQSWNTEAFF.

The J gene is TRBJ1-5, the V gene TRBV28; 8 bases agree with TRBD1. The length of the CDR3 is 14 residues. V lost 5 bases, J lost 7 bases, and 7 bases stayed unmatched. Germline assignment: CDR1 MDHEN and CDR2 SYDVKM. CDR3 loop: CASSTGTGYQPQHF. The CDR3 DNA is TGTGCCAGCAGTACCGGGACAGGATACCAGCCCCAGCATTTT.

The J gene is TRBJ1-2, the V gene TRBV20-1; 7 positions match TRBD1. Germline CDR1 and CDR2: DFQATT and SNEGSKA (reference sequence). This CDR3 is 13 amino acids long. The V segment lost 8 bases and the J segment 2 bases; nucleotides outside the gene matches: 8. The CDR3, as DNA: TGCAGTTGTACAGGGGAGGAGAACTATGGCTACACCTTC. This translates into CSCTGEENYGYTF.

This clonotype was detected only a few times. V is TRBV10-3 and J is TRBJ2-7; D might be TRBD1 (6 bases). Trimming pared 0 bases from V and 4 bases from J, leaving 7 bases between. Per the germline V gene, CDR1 is ENHRY and CDR2 is SYGVKD. The length of the CDR3 is 13 residues. The CDR3 region is CAISESTGYEQYV. The DNA of the CDR3 is TGTGCCATCAGTGAGTCGACAGGTTACGAGCAGTACGTC.

The chain joins TRBV29-1 to TRBJ1-1; D is uncertain. Germline CDR1 is SQVTM and CDR2 is ANQGSEA. This CDR3 contains 11 residues. V was trimmed by 7 bases and J by 5 bases, leaving 11 bases between them. CDR3 amino acids: CSGVFGTEAFF. CDR3 bases: TGCAGCGGGGTCTTTGGGACTGAAGCTTTCTTT. Together with reference TRBV29-1 and TRBJ1-1, the CDR3 gives the full variable domain: SAVISQKPSRDICQRGTSLTIQCQVDSQVTMMFWYRQQPGQSLTLIATANQGSEATYESGFVIDKFPISRPNLTFSTLTVSNMSPEDSSIYLCSGVFGTEAFFGQGTRLTVV.

The genes are TRBV4-3 and TRBJ2-3; D perhaps matches TRBD1 (5 bases). The CDR3 has 16 amino acids. V lost 0 bases, J lost 4 bases, and 14 bases lay in between. CDR1 is LGHNA, CDR2 YSLEER, per germline. CDR3 region: CASSQEGHQFADTQYF. CDR3 sequence (DNA): TGCGCCAGCAGCCAAGAAGGACATCAGTTCGCAGATACGCAGTATTTT.